This T cell receptor (beta chain) is drawn from a study of memory CD4+ T cells and cytomegalovirus serostatus. Overall study context: Donors were healthy Belgian adults, 9 or 10 CMV seropositive and under 30 seronegative. Study-wide results and caveats: Suggested: most of the CMV-linked TCR signature lies in CD4+ memory cells.

V dropped 3 bases and J dropped 5; count of bases not matched to a gene: 5. This CDR3 contains 15 residues. Per germline, CDR1 SGDLS and CDR2 YYNGEE. Original processing notes: Out-of-frame sequences were removed, leaving 2 million to 2.5 million distinct TCRbeta sequences. Using immunoSEQ multiplex PCR, the repertoire was profiled, and TCRdb retains in-frame clones only, with some absent. Clonal size and the V and J genes are those of that table, whereas D and trimming came from the DNA. Among approximately 50,000 clones listed, about 80% were seen once. Turning to this clone: No antigen is known for it.

The sort gate was single viable CD3+CD4+CD8-CD45RO+ cells for memory CD4+ T cells. CMV serostatus came from serum IgG against pp150, pp28, p38, p52. The TCR sequence derives from an adult in good health and CMV-seropositive. The V call is TRBV9, the J call TRBJ1-5; 10 nucleotides match TRBD1. The sample comprised memory CD4+ T cells from blood. The CDR3 spells CASSAGTGVDQPQHF. The CDR3 DNA reads as TGTGCCAGCAGCGCCGGGACAGGGGTGGATCAGCCCCAGCATTTT.